Below, 12 T cell receptor beta chains from the same sample are listed, as sequenced in a study of T-cell memory formation after mild COVID-19. TCRdb redid the calling of the 5' RACE reads with MiXCR, one entry per CDR3 protein. The profile covers roughly 450,000 distinct CDR3 sequences, with about 18% appearing a single time and roughly an eighth taken by the ten largest. Sequences were obtained from PBMCs or a T cell subset sorted from them (not recorded which). Receptors originate from an adult woman who had mild COVID-19 (a few samples of this study predate the infection). Cell type and time point are not known.

This clonotype was observed a handful of times. The rearrangement uses TRBV6-1 and TRBJ2-2; perhaps TRBD1 as D (7 bases). Germline V lookup: CDR1 MNHNS, CDR2 SASEGT. This CDR3 has 16 residues. V gave up 7 bases and J gave up 0 bases, with 15 bases separating them. DNA of the CDR3: TGTGCCAGCACTCCTGGGGGGACAGCGAACACCGGGGAGCTGTTTTTT. It encodes CASTPGGTANTGELFF.

This sequence joins TRBV12-5 and TRBJ1-1; unclear D gene. V was clipped by 6 bases and J by 1 base, with 9 bases between them. This CDR3 has 13 residues. CDR1 is LGHNT, CDR2 FRNRAP, per germline. CDR3 amino acids: CASGQTENTEAFF. CDR3 sequence (DNA): TGTGCTAGTGGCCAAACAGAGAACACTGAAGCTTTCTTT.

This sequence joins TRBV20-1 and TRBJ2-1; 13 bases are shared with TRBD2. Per the germline V gene, CDR1 is DFQATT and CDR2 is SNEGSKA (reference sequence). There are 19 residues in the CDR3. The V gene end was trimmed by 0 bases and the J gene end by 6 bases; junction bases not matched to a gene: 14. The CDR3 here is CSARDRTSGRRAGANEQFF. CDR3 in DNA: TGCAGTGCTAGAGATCGGACTAGCGGGAGAAGGGCTGGGGCCAATGAGCAGTTCTTC.

The rearrangement joins TRBV6-5 to TRBJ1-1; D unresolved. The germline V and J ends were trimmed by 4 bases and 4 bases, with 13 bases remaining between them. The germline V gene has CDR1 MNHEY and CDR2 SVGAGI. The CDR3 is 14 amino acids. The CDR3, as DNA: TGTGCCAGCAGTTCCTCATGGGTCGGCACTGAAGCTTTCTTT. It translates to CASSSSWVGTEAFF.

V gene TRBV12-3 or TRBV12-4 combines with J gene TRBJ1-2, with D perhaps TRBD1 (5 bases). The V end was cut by 6 bases, the J end by 6 bases, with 14 bases between. The CDR3 is made up of 13 amino acids. CDR3 in DNA: TGTGCCAGCAGCAATACCGGGGCCAATGGCTACACCTTC. Protein: CASSNTGANGYTF.

The V call is TRBV27, the J call TRBJ1-2; 7 bases agree with TRBD1. V trimming: 5 bases; J trimming: 8 bases; junction bases outside the gene matches: 8. Germline V gene lookup returns CDR1 MNHEY and CDR2 SMNVEV (reference sequence). The CDR3 sequence is 13 residues long. CDR3 region: CASSPTGSGGYTF. CDR3 in DNA: TGTGCCAGCAGTCCGACAGGGTCTGGAGGCTACACCTTC.

This clonotype was seen more than once but under ten times. The CDR3 DNA sequence: TGCAGCTTTAGCGGAGGGAGCTCCTACAATGAGCAGTTCTTC. As protein: CSFSGGSSYNEQFF. The gene calls are TRBV29-1 and TRBJ2-1, with D possibly matching TRBD2 (6 bases). The V gene's germline CDR1 is SQVTM and CDR2 ANQGSEA. The CDR3 has 14 amino acids. V dropped 8 bases and J dropped 0 bases, with 14 bases sitting between them.

The chain uses TRBV24-1 and TRBJ2-5; 10 nucleotides agree with TRBD1. The trim removed 5 bases at V and 1 base at J, leaving 6 bases unmatched. CDR1 and CDR2 from the germline V gene are KGHDR and SFDVKD. CDR3 length: 16 amino acids. Here the CDR3 reads CATSGPGQGIQETQYF. In DNA, the CDR3 is TGTGCCACCAGTGGCCCGGGACAGGGGATCCAAGAGACCCAGTACTTC.

As to this clonotype: This may be a read error, as it is one base from a much larger clone. The chain combines TRBV5-1 with TRBJ2-5; 7 bases match TRBD2. The CDR3 covers 15 residues. J gave up 1 base and V 5 bases, and 8 bases lay outside the gene matches. In germline, CDR1 is SGHRS, CDR2 YFSETQ. DNA for the CDR3: TGCGCCAGCAGACGGTCAGCGGGGACCCAAGAGACCCAGTACTTC. It translates to CASRRSAGTQETQYF. The full variable domain, its missing parts supplied by reference TRBV5-1 and TRBJ2-5, is KAGVTQTPRYLIKTRGQQVTLSCSPISGHRSVSWYQQTPGQGLQFLFEYFSETQRNKGNFPGRFSGRQFSNSRSEMNVSTLELGDSALYLCASRRSAGTQETQYFGPGTRLLVL.

This clonotype was picked up a small number of times. The V and J genes are TRBV30 and TRBJ2-7, with D possibly being TRBD1 or TRBD2 (5 bases each). V shed 0 bases and J shed 3 bases, with 9 bases lying between them. CDR3 length: 13 residues. The germline V gene has CDR1 GTSNPN and CDR2 SVGIG (reference sequence). The CDR3 sequence is CAWSVTGLYEQYF. The DNA for the CDR3 is TGTGCCTGGAGTGTGACGGGGCTCTACGAGCAGTACTTC.

This chain connects TRBV7-9 to TRBJ2-5, with 9 bases aligning to TRBD1. Unmatched junction bases numbered 6, after V lost 5 bases and J lost 5 bases. The CDR3 has 14 residues. CDR1 SEHNR and CDR2 FQNEAQ come from the germline V gene (reference sequence). The CDR3 nucleotides read TGTGCCAGCAGCACGGGACAGGGCGGGGAGACCCAGTACTTC. Its translation is CASSTGQGGETQYF.

CDR3 bases: TGTGCCAGCAGCCAAGAGTTAGCGGCCGGTCTCTACGAGCAGTACTTC. Its protein product is CASSQELAAGLYEQYF. The V and J genes are TRBV4-2 and TRBJ2-7, with D possibly being TRBD2 (6 bases). Germline V CDR1 and CDR2: LGHNA, YNFKEQ. V lost 0 bases, J lost 3 bases, and 15 bases lay in between. The CDR3 consists of 16 residues.